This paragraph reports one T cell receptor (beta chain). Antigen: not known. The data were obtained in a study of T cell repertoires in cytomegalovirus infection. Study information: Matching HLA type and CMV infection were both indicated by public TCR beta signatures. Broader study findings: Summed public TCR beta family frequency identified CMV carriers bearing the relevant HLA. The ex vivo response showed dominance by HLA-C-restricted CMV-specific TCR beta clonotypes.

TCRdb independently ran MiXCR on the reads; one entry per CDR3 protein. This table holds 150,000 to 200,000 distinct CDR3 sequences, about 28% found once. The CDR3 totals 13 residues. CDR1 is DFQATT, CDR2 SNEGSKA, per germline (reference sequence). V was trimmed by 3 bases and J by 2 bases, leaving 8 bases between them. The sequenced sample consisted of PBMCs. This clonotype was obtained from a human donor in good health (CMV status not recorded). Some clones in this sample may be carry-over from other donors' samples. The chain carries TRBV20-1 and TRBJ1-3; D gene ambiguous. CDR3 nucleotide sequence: TGCAGTGCTAGCGTGACAACTGGAAACACCATATATTTT. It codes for CSASVTTGNTIYF.